This T cell receptor (beta chain) was profiled in a study of T cells in Graves' hyperthyroidism and ophthalmopathy. On this clonotype: Its antigen is as yet unknown.

Amplification targeted TCR beta CDR3 regions from RNA transcripts. Carried out on the TCR CDR3, a first-round RT-PCR used the HTBI primer set. TCRdb passed the multiplex PCR reads through MiXCR, listing each CDR3 protein once. In the table there are a few hundred thousand distinct CDR3 sequences, roughly 15% of which are singletons. Trimming cost V 0 bases and J 1 base; bases outside gene matches: 12. In germline, CDR1 is DFQATT, CDR2 SNEGSKA (reference sequence). The CDR3 runs to 17 residues. Findings and caveats of the study: Most expanded thyroid clonotypes above 0.001 also appeared in blood.

The sequence came from a woman aged 45-60 years with Graves' hyperthyroidism that later progressed to Graves' ophthalmopathy. Source material: blood. This chain links TRBV20-1 with TRBJ2-7, with 7 bases fitting TRBD2. CDR3 amino acids: CSARDLVGASGSYEQYF. CDR3 sequence (DNA): TGCAGTGCTAGAGATCTAGTTGGGGCTAGCGGATCCTACGAGCAGTACTTC.